A single sample gave rise to the 22 T cell receptor beta chains below, sequenced in a study of Tregs in tolerant kidney transplant recipients (dated by TCRdb to between 2017 and 2020). This specimen's time point label, interpreted: blood sample drawn before combined kidney and bone marrow transplant. The library was generated by the immunoSEQ multiplex PCR assay. TCRdb retrieved this table from immuneACCESS and kept in-frame rearrangements only. Not all clones are present; in checked studies, unresolved V genes account for under half, and no reason is known for the remainder. This sample holds some 66,000 clones; roughly 92% were observed only once. Clones ranked in the top ten supply approximately 11% of the sample. The sample here was CD8+ T cells from blood, taken before the transplant. The receptor source for this set is a human donor who received a combined kidney and bone marrow transplant.

J is TRBJ1-5 and V is TRBV5-6, with 7 bases matching TRBD1. Germline trimming cut 1 base from V and 7 bases from J; bases unmatched to any gene: 2. Germline lookup yields CDR1 SGHDT and CDR2 YYEEEE. This CDR3 region has 13 residues. The CDR3 is CASSLYRGQPQHF. CDR3 nucleotides: TGTGCCAGCAGCTTGTACAGGGGCCAGCCCCAGCATTTT.

The chain uses TRBV13 and TRBJ2-5; 8 positions agree with TRBD2. There are 18 residues in the CDR3. CDR1 is PRHDT, CDR2 FYEKMQ, per germline (reference sequence). Germline trimming cut 1 base from V and 0 bases from J; bases unmatched to any gene: 10. CDR3 sequence (DNA): TGTGCCAGCAGCTTAGTATTCGGAGCGGGGGACTACCAAGAGACCCAGTACTTC. Translated, it gives CASSLVFGAGDYQETQYF. Full variable domain (outside the CDR3, taken from reference TRBV13 and TRBJ2-5): AAGVIQSPRHLIKEKRETATLKCYPIPRHDTVYWYQQGPGQDPQFLISFYEKMQSDKGSIPDRFSAQQFSDYHSELNMSSLELGDSALYFCASSLVFGAGDYQETQYFGPGTRLLVL.

The gene calls are TRBV5-5 and TRBJ2-5; 7 bases are a match to TRBD2. The length of the CDR3 is 15 residues. Looked up from germline, CDR1 is SGHKS and CDR2 is YYEKEE (reference sequence). J was trimmed by 5 bases and V by 0 bases; bases with no gene match: 7. CDR3 region: CASSLGGGAGETQYF. The CDR3 DNA reads as TGTGCCAGCAGCTTGGGCGGGGGAGCCGGGGAGACCCAGTACTTC. Full variable domain (missing parts from reference TRBV5-5 and TRBJ2-5): DAGVTQSPTHLIKTRGQQVTLRCSPISGHKSVSWYQQVLGQGPQFIFQYYEKEERGRGNFPDRFSARQFPNYSSELNVNALLLGDSALYLCASSLGGGAGETQYFGPGTRLLVL.

The chain carries TRBV30 and TRBJ1-1; D gene ambiguous. The CDR3 totals 16 residues. Between the trimmed V and J ends, which lost 0 bases and 1 base, there was a span of 15 bases. The germline V gene has CDR1 GTSNPN and CDR2 SVGIG (reference sequence). The CDR3 region is CAWSVHYEVRNTEAFF. The DNA for the CDR3 is TGTGCCTGGAGTGTTCACTACGAAGTCCGGAACACTGAAGCTTTCTTT.

The rearrangement uses TRBV11-2 and TRBJ2-7, with 9 nucleotides matching TRBD1. V dropped 0 bases and J dropped 4; count of bases not matched to a gene: 7. Germline CDR1 reads SGHAT; CDR2 reads FQNNGV. This CDR3 is built from 16 residues. CDR3 in DNA: TGTGCCAGCAGCTTAGATTTGGGACAGGGTATTTACGAGCAGTACTTC. Residues: CASSLDLGQGIYEQYF.

The rearrangement links TRBV9 to TRBJ2-5, with D perhaps matching TRBD2 (6 bases). Germline assignment: CDR1 SGDLS and CDR2 YYNGEE. CDR3 length: 13 amino acids. V was cut by 0 bases and J by 5 bases, with 8 bases left in between. CDR3 region: CASSVDAGETQYF. The CDR3 DNA follows: TGTGCCAGCAGCGTAGACGCGGGGGAGACCCAGTACTTC.

This clone has just one count. The chain combines TRBV5-6 with TRBJ1-2, with TRBD1 as a possible D gene (6 bases). CDR1 SGHDT and CDR2 YYEEEE come from the germline V gene. The CDR3 has 13 amino acids. The V end lost 4 bases, the J end lost 5 bases, and 12 bases lay between the germline ends. CDR3 protein: CASSGTSGYGYTF. CDR3 in DNA: TGTGCCAGCAGCGGGACATCAGGTTATGGCTACACCTTC.

V usage is TRBV5-8 and J usage is TRBJ2-7, with TRBD1 as a possible D gene (5 bases). Germline CDR1 and CDR2: SGHTS and YDEGEE. Trimming removed 5 bases from V and 3 bases from J, with 9 bases in between. CDR3 length equals 12 residues. The CDR3 nucleotides are TGTGCCAGCAGACAGGTGCTCTACGAGCAGTACTTC. It encodes CASRQVLYEQYF.

The chain recombines TRBV4-2 with TRBJ2-5; D might be TRBD1 (6 bases). The length of the CDR3 is 15 residues. Trimming shortened V by 4 bases and J by 2 bases, and 14 bases separated the two germline ends. Germline lookup yields CDR1 LGHNA and CDR2 YNFKEQ. The CDR3 DNA sequence: TGTGCCAGCAGCCTAGGAACAGGGCCTCAAGAGACCCAGTACTTC. Amino acid sequence: CASSLGTGPQETQYF.

The chain couples TRBV30 to TRBJ2-7, with a possible D match to TRBD2 (6 bases). This CDR3 region has 13 residues. Germline assignment: CDR1 GTSNPN and CDR2 SVGIG (reference sequence). Trimming cost V 0 bases and J 3 bases, with 9 bases left between them. The CDR3 loop is CAWSVWGDYEQYF. The DNA for the CDR3 is TGTGCCTGGAGTGTTTGGGGGGACTACGAGCAGTACTTC.

The chain employs TRBV4-3 and TRBJ1-2; no firm D call. The CDR3 consists of 12 residues. V gave up 0 bases and J gave up 8 bases, with 7 bases separating them. The germline gives CDR1 LGHNA, CDR2 YSLEER. CDR3 sequence: CASSQDLRGYTF. For the CDR3, the DNA is TGCGCCAGCAGCCAAGATCTTAGAGGCTACACCTTC.

The count of this clone is one. The chain carries TRBV4-1 and TRBJ1-2; the match to TRBD1 covers 8 bases. This CDR3 is built from 16 residues. Germline CDR1 MGHRA, CDR2 YSYEKL. Trimming cost V 3 bases and J 7 bases; bases outside gene matches: 13. The CDR3 nucleotides are TGCGCCAGCAGCCAGACTGGGACAGGCGGACAGGGTGGCTACACCTTC. Protein sequence: CASSQTGTGGQGGYTF.

The chain carries TRBV27 and TRBJ2-7; 16 nucleotides agree with TRBD2. V lost 4 bases and J lost 5; bases outside the gene matches: 8. Looked up from germline, CDR1 is MNHEY and CDR2 is SMNVEV (reference sequence). The CDR3 length is 17 residues. The CDR3: CASSSYSGLAGGHEQYF. The CDR3 DNA reads TGTGCCAGCAGTTCATACTCGGGACTAGCGGGGGGGCACGAGCAGTACTTC.

The chain employs TRBV28 and TRBJ1-2; D possibly corresponds to TRBD1 (5 bases). With 2 bases removed from V and 4 bases from J, the gap between germline ends came to 8 bases. The CDR3 loop spans 13 amino acids. Per the germline V gene, CDR1 is MDHEN and CDR2 is SYDVKM. CDR3 region: CASSLTQGYGYTF. DNA of the CDR3: TGTGCCAGCAGTTTAACGCAGGGCTATGGCTACACCTTC.

This sequence joins TRBV25-1 and TRBJ2-7; tentative D call: TRBD2 (6 bases). The V gene lost 4 bases and the J gene lost 2 bases, with 15 bases spanning the gap. From germline, CDR1 is MGHDK and CDR2 SYGVNS. The CDR3 length is 15 residues. The CDR3 region has the DNA TGTGCCAGCAGTGGGGATTGGGGACTGACCTACGAGCAGTACTTC. This sequence encodes CASSGDWGLTYEQYF.

The rearrangement links TRBV5-1 to TRBJ1-2; D remains unclear. Germline V gives CDR1 SGHRS, CDR2 YFSETQ. Trimming took 0 bases from V and 4 from J, leaving 7 bases between them. The CDR3 is 13 residues long. The CDR3 protein is CASSLGSVYGYTF. In DNA, the CDR3 is TGCGCCAGCAGCTTGGGATCAGTCTATGGCTACACCTTC.

The rearrangement joins TRBV19 to TRBJ2-2; perhaps TRBD2 as D (5 bases). From germline, CDR1 is LNHDA and CDR2 SQIVND (reference sequence). The CDR3 consists of 14 residues. Trimming took off 3 bases at V and 5 bases at J, with 10 bases between the two ends. CDR3 in amino acids: CASSMMPGTGELFF. The CDR3 region has the DNA TGTGCCAGTAGTATGATGCCGGGAACCGGGGAGCTGTTTTTT.

This clone was counted a single time. The CDR3 protein is CASSPNKGTSGSRAYNEQFF. Written as DNA, the CDR3 is TGTGCCAGCAGCCCTAATAAAGGAACTAGCGGTTCCCGAGCCTACAATGAGCAGTTCTTC. The rearrangement links TRBV13 to TRBJ2-1; TRBD2 aligns across 8 bases. V dropped 5 bases and J dropped 2; count of bases not matched to a gene: 20. CDR3 length equals 20 residues. The germline CDR1 and CDR2 sequences are PRHDT and FYEKMQ (reference sequence).

The V and J genes are TRBV4-3 and TRBJ1-2; D unresolved. V was shortened by 0 bases and J by 2 bases, with 4 bases between the two germline ends. The length of the CDR3 is 13 residues. CDR1 is LGHNA, CDR2 YSLEER, per germline. CDR3 region: CASSQDANYGYTF. CDR3 bases: TGCGCCAGCAGCCAAGACGCGAACTATGGCTACACCTTC.

This clone appeared once. The chain links TRBV5-1 to TRBJ1-2; TRBD1 aligns across 10 bases. CDR3 length equals 15 residues. Germline lookup yields CDR1 SGHRS and CDR2 YFSETQ. V dropped 2 bases and J dropped 2; count of bases not matched to a gene: 3. This chain's CDR3 is CASSLGTGVNYGYTF. DNA for the CDR3: TGCGCCAGCAGCTTAGGGACAGGGGTGAACTATGGCTACACCTTC. Supplemented by reference TRBV5-1 and TRBJ1-2, the full variable domain reads KAGVTQTPRYLIKTRGQQVTLSCSPISGHRSVSWYQQTPGQGLQFLFEYFSETQRNKGNFPGRFSGRQFSNSRSEMNVSTLELGDSALYLCASSLGTGVNYGYTFGSGTRLTVV.

The chain couples TRBV5-6 to TRBJ1-1; TRBD1 matches 7 bases. Germline-derived CDR1 and CDR2 are SGHDT and YYEEEE. This CDR3 contains 13 residues. J gave up 4 bases and V 0 bases, and 0 bases lay outside the gene matches. The CDR3 sequence is CASSLGTGTEAFF. The CDR3 DNA reads TGTGCCAGCAGCTTGGGGACAGGCACTGAAGCTTTCTTT.

The V and J genes are TRBV28 and TRBJ1-1; perhaps TRBD1 as D (6 bases). The ends were cut back, 6 bases at V and 10 bases at J, with 21 bases in the middle. Germline values: CDR1 MDHEN, CDR2 SYDVKM. The CDR3 contains 14 residues. Written as DNA, the CDR3 is TGTGCCAGCAGCCGGACAGTCCCCCAACGAGGAGCTTTCTTT. This gives the protein CASSRTVPQRGAFF.